The present TCR beta chain was sequenced within a study of tumor and adjacent non-tumor tissue in lung cancer. CDR1 is MNHNS and CDR2 is SASEGT in the germline V gene. The V gene end was trimmed by 2 bases and the J gene end by 6 bases; junction bases not matched to a gene: 6. The CDR3 is 15 residues long. RNA was extracted from bulk tissue without any cell sorting. The library came from three nested PCR rounds adapted from ARM-PCR protocols. TCRdb itself ran the multiplex PCR reads through MiXCR, one entry per CDR3 protein. Of just over 200,000 distinct CDR3 sequences listed, roughly 70% are singletons.

J is TRBJ1-1 and V is TRBV6-1; TRBD1 aligns across 10 bases. Sequenced input: lung tumor tissue. This receptor was taken from a man aged 55 to 70 with non-small cell lung cancer. CDR3 protein: CASSEPGQGRAEAFF. For the CDR3, the DNA is TGTGCCAGCAGTGAACCGGGACAGGGGCGTGCTGAAGCTTTCTTT.